Detailed here is one T cell receptor beta chain. Its antigen is undetermined. This sample is part of a study of monozygotic twins with inflammatory bowel disease. Findings of the study overall: Patient-specific immunosuppressive treatments may have made repertoires more variable.

Germline CDR1 and CDR2: DFQATT and SNEGSKA (reference sequence). The CDR3 runs to 15 residues. TCRdb reanalyzed the 5' RACE reads, giving one entry per CDR3 protein sequence and no DNA. Its table lists around 400,000 distinct CDR3 sequences. This chain links TRBV20-1 with TRBJ2-7; TCRdb lists TRBD1, though no DNA is available to test this call. Sample: blood. The TCR sequence derives from a human donor with ulcerative colitis or Crohn's disease, or a healthy co-twin of an affected twin (not recorded which). CDR3 region: CSALPRTGMADEQYF.